What follows is one T cell receptor (beta chain) and its context. The sample belongs to a study of radiotherapy plus CTLA-4 blockade in lung cancer. Method: immunoSEQ multiplex PCR; TCRdb's copy keeps in-frame clones and lacks some. The sample includes about 97,000 clones, approximately 72% of them seen just once. Germline CDR1 SGHTA, CDR2 FQGTGA. The ends lost 6 bases at V and 3 bases at J; junction bases unmatched: 1. The CDR3 is 13 residues long. The chain combines TRBV7-3 with TRBJ2-3; TRBD2 matches at 9 bases. Material: peripheral blood, obtained from a patient treated with radiotherapy plus ipilimumab. This TCR derives from a human donor with non-small cell lung cancer who had a partial response to radiotherapy plus ipilimumab. Some clones in this sample may be carry-over from other donors' samples. The CDR3 region is CASSSGSTDTQYF. Here the CDR3 DNA reads TGTGCCAGCAGTAGCGGGAGTACAGATACGCAGTATTTT.